Sequencing of this T cell receptor beta chain was carried out in a study of cytomegalovirus exposure and HLA in healthy donors. Turning to the study itself: 81% of 350 to 400 genotyped donors fell in the Caucasian-associated ancestry cluster. Findings and limits, study-wide: TCR beta sequences reportedly predicted the HLA-A and HLA-B alleles of most subjects accurately. A later analysis linked a missense variant in DCLRE1C to the trimming of TCR beta V and J genes.

A multiplex PCR was run with 60 Vbeta primers and 13 Jbeta primers. Profiled with immunoSEQ multiplex PCR; TCRdb holds only in-frame clones, not every one. This sample has 200,000 to 250,000 clones, with roughly 73% found just once. As regards this clone: Its antigen is not identified.

This CDR3 is 14 amino acids long. Germline values: CDR1 MNHEY, CDR2 SVGAGI. With V trimmed by 6 bases and J by 3 bases, 7 bases remained unmatched. The chain couples TRBV6-5 to TRBJ2-5; 7 bases fit TRBD2. This receptor was taken from a boy younger than 18 in good health and CMV-seronegative. Input material: PBMCs. Written as DNA, the CDR3 is TGTGCCAGCAGCCCGGGACTATCCAAAGAGACCCAGTACTTC. Protein sequence: CASSPGLSKETQYF.